This TCR beta chain was captured in a study of B cell selection in AIRE deficiency. V was cut by 7 bases and J by 2 bases, with 16 bases left in between. Germline V gives CDR1 PRHDT, CDR2 FYEKMQ (reference sequence). The CDR3 consists of 15 residues. Study-level points and caveats: AIRE-deficient Tconv and Treg repertoires matched healthy donors in TCRBV, CDR3 length, diversity. Shared Treg sequences had shorter CDR3s, biased toward rearrangements with few non-templated insertions.

As regards this clone: Its matching antigen is unknown.

Sequenced by immunoSEQ multiplex PCR; TCRdb stores in-frame clones only, minus some. Of more than 25,000 clones listed, roughly 95% were seen once; the top ten hold about 0.25%. Conventional CD4 T cells were sorted as CD4+CD127+ cells. Sequenced: CD4+CD127+ conventional T cells sorted from PBMCs. The chain uses TRBV13 and TRBJ2-3, with D unresolved. This receptor was identified in a human donor in good health. CDR3 region: CASIQKGSFTDTQYF. As DNA, the CDR3 is TGTGCCAGCATTCAAAAGGGTTCTTTCACAGATACGCAGTATTTT.